One sample yielded the 25 T cell receptor beta chains listed below, sequenced in a study of control samples from healthy donors and cancer patients. Assay used: immunoSEQ multiplex PCR; TCRdb lists only in-frame clones, some missing. This repertoire shows under 100,000 clones, approximately 95% found once; its top ten account for roughly 1.5%. The specimen sequenced was blood. Source of these receptors: a woman in her twenties or thirties in good health.

The V and J genes are TRBV2 and TRBJ2-5; TRBD2 agrees at 13 bases. CDR1 and CDR2 (germline): SNHLY, FYNNEI. V was pared by 6 bases and J by 8 bases, with 3 bases of the junction left unmatched. This CDR3 has 13 residues. The CDR3 reads CASSTSGGATQYF. CDR3 coding DNA: TGTGCCAGCAGCACTAGCGGGGGGGCCACCCAGTACTTC.

V gene TRBV9 combines with J gene TRBJ2-7, with 10 bases matching TRBD2. V was clipped by 3 bases and J by 3 bases; unmatched bases: 15. The CDR3 has 18 amino acids. Germline V gene lookup returns CDR1 SGDLS and CDR2 YYNGEE. CDR3 DNA sequence: TGTGCCAGCAGCGATGTCCATCACACTAGCGGGGCTTGCTACGAGCAGTACTTC. Protein sequence: CASSDVHHTSGACYEQYF.

The chain couples TRBV11-2 to TRBJ1-4, with 8 bases that match TRBD1. CDR1 is SGHAT and CDR2 is FQNNGV in the germline V gene. The CDR3 spans 16 residues. The junction had 10 bases not matched to a gene; V was cut back by 4 bases and J by 6 bases. Here the CDR3 DNA reads TGTGCCAGCAGCTCCCCAGGGGGCAGGATCGATGAAAAACTGTTTTTT. Translating it yields CASSSPGGRIDEKLFF.

The chain employs TRBV5-6 and TRBJ2-7; no clear D. Germline-derived CDR1 and CDR2 are SGHDT and YYEEEE. Trimming left V 3 bases short and J 3 bases short, with 10 bases between. CDR3 length: 13 residues. The CDR3 spells CASSSWAGYEQYF. CDR3 sequence (DNA): TGTGCCAGCAGCTCCTGGGCCGGCTACGAGCAGTACTTC.

CDR3 in amino acids: CASSHRQDASYEQYF. The CDR3 region has the DNA TGCGCCAGCAGCCATCGACAGGACGCTTCCTACGAGCAGTACTTC. V is TRBV4-1 and J is TRBJ2-7; D is possibly TRBD1 (6 bases). Germline CDR1 reads MGHRA; CDR2 reads YSYEKL. The CDR3 spans 15 residues. V shed 3 bases and J shed 1 base, with 13 bases lying between them.

The J gene is TRBJ1-3, the V gene TRBV30, with a tentative D call TRBD1 (5 bases). CDR3 length equals 13 residues. In germline, CDR1 is GTSNPN, CDR2 SVGIG (reference sequence). V was pared by 4 bases and J by 3 bases, with 10 bases between. The CDR3 nucleotides are TGTGCCTGGAACCGGGGGGATGGAAACACCATATATTTT. It is translated as CAWNRGDGNTIYF.

This sequence joins TRBV5-6 and TRBJ2-7; D is possibly TRBD1 (6 bases). Trimming took 5 bases from V and 6 from J, leaving 21 bases between them. Germline V gives CDR1 SGHDT, CDR2 YYEEEE. CDR3 size: 15 residues. For the CDR3, the DNA is TGTGCCAGCAGTTCGGGACATCCTGGATGGTTCGAGCAGTACTTC. Translating it yields CASSSGHPGWFEQYF. The full variable domain, rest sourced from reference TRBV5-6 and TRBJ2-7, is DAGVTQSPTHLIKTRGQQVTLRCSPKSGHDTVSWYQQALGQGPQFIFQYYEEEERQRGNFPDRFSGHQFPNYSSELNVNALLLGDSALYLCASSSGHPGWFEQYFGPGTRLTVT.

This chain connects TRBV21-1 to TRBJ2-7; the DNA was not compared with TRBD2, the D call given in the table. TRBV21-1 is a documented pseudogene. This CDR3 comprises 17 residues. The CDR3 DNA sequence: TGTGCCAGCCATAGGGGGGGGAGGCATTACACGTCCTACGAGCAGTACTTC. Residues: CASHRGGRHYTSYEQYF.

The genes are TRBV19 and TRBJ1-2, with D perhaps matching TRBD1 (6 bases). Germline loops: CDR1 LNHDA, CDR2 SQIVND (reference sequence). V was shortened by 3 bases and J by 2 bases, with 13 bases between the two germline ends. This CDR3 comprises 15 residues. Written as DNA, the CDR3 is TGTGCCAGTAGTATTCCTACAGGGCCCAACTATGGCTACACCTTC. Protein product: CASSIPTGPNYGYTF.

V gene TRBV23-1 combines with J gene TRBJ1-2; tentative D call: TRBD1 (5 bases). TRBV23-1 is sorted into the ORF group, with uncertain function. Trimming took 6 bases from V and 0 from J, leaving 17 bases between them. This CDR3 contains 16 residues. The CDR3 bases are TGCGCCAGCAGACACTTCTGGAGGGGAGCTAACTATGGCTACACCTTC. Translating it yields CASRHFWRGANYGYTF.

V gene TRBV10-3 combines with J gene TRBJ2-7; 10 nucleotides align to TRBD1. The CDR3 contains 13 residues. Germline assignment: CDR1 ENHRY and CDR2 SYGVKD. V lost 7 bases, J lost 3 bases, and 3 bases stayed unmatched. This chain's CDR3 is CAIKGTGDYEQYF. For the CDR3, the DNA is TGTGCCATCAAGGGGACAGGGGACTACGAGCAGTACTTC.

The J gene is TRBJ2-2, the V gene TRBV9, with 7 bases matching TRBD1. V trimming: 6 bases; J trimming: 5 bases; junction bases outside the gene matches: 10. CDR3 length: 15 residues. Germline loops: CDR1 SGDLS, CDR2 YYNGEE. CDR3 protein: CASTEGQSWTGELFF. In DNA, the CDR3 is TGTGCCAGCACCGAGGGACAGAGTTGGACCGGGGAGCTGTTTTTT.

The chain has TRBV30 and TRBJ2-3; 11 nucleotides align to TRBD2. The germline CDR1 and CDR2 sequences are GTSNPN and SVGIG (reference sequence). The CDR3 extends over 15 amino acids. Unmatched junction bases numbered 5, after V lost 2 bases and J lost 4 bases. The CDR3 protein is CAWSLLAGAPDTQYF. DNA for the CDR3: TGTGCCTGGAGTCTACTAGCGGGGGCCCCAGATACGCAGTATTTT. Full variable domain (remainder filled in from reference TRBV30 and TRBJ2-3): SQTIHQWPATLVQPVGSPLSLECTVEGTSNPNLYWYRQAAGRGLQLLFYSVGIGQISSEVPQNLSASRPQDRQFILSSKKLLLSDSGFYLCAWSLLAGAPDTQYFGPGTRLTVL.

This clone was counted a single time. The chain couples TRBV29-1 to TRBJ1-4, with TRBD1 matching over 9 bases. V dropped 5 bases and J dropped 6; count of bases not matched to a gene: 4. The CDR3 spans 13 residues. The germline V gene has CDR1 SQVTM and CDR2 ANQGSEA. This chain's CDR3 is CSVTGTGYEKLFF. The CDR3 coding sequence is TGCAGCGTTACCGGGACAGGGTATGAAAAACTGTTTTTT.

This chain joins TRBV4-2 and TRBJ2-3, with D unclear. Deletions cut 1 base from V and 2 bases from J, with 7 bases between. Looked up from germline, CDR1 is LGHNA and CDR2 is YNFKEQ. CDR3 length: 14 residues. The CDR3 here is CASSQGGNTDTQYF. CDR3 sequence (DNA): TGTGCCAGCAGCCAAGGAGGAAACACAGATACGCAGTATTTT.

This sequence joins TRBV6-1 and TRBJ1-2; no clear D. Trimming cost V 0 bases and J 3 bases, with 8 bases left between them. The germline CDR1 and CDR2 sequences are MNHNS and SASEGT. The length of the CDR3 is 14 residues. The CDR3 loop reads CASSEAQTDYGYTF. As DNA, the CDR3 is TGTGCCAGCAGTGAAGCGCAAACCGACTATGGCTACACCTTC.

The chain recombines TRBV19 with TRBJ2-1, with 7 bases lining up with TRBD2. Trimming cost V 4 bases and J 9 bases; bases outside gene matches: 12. The CDR3 covers 15 residues. The germline CDR1 and CDR2 sequences are LNHDA and SQIVND (reference sequence). The CDR3 protein is CASSRTRTPPGEQFF. DNA of the CDR3: TGTGCCAGTAGTAGGACTAGGACCCCACCAGGTGAGCAGTTCTTC.

The V gene is TRBV6-6, the J gene TRBJ1-4, with TRBD1 as a possible D gene (6 bases). Between the trimmed V and J ends, which lost 10 bases and 3 bases, there was a span of 18 bases. The CDR3 sequence is 15 residues long. Germline values: CDR1 MNHNY, CDR2 SVGAGI (reference sequence). The CDR3 region is CATKTHPGANEKLFF. The CDR3, as DNA: TGTGCCACCAAAACCCACCCAGGGGCTAATGAAAAACTGTTTTTT.

The rearrangement uses TRBV5-1 and TRBJ2-5, with TRBD2 matching 9 bases. V lost 4 bases, J lost 4 bases, and 11 bases stayed unmatched. Germline V gene sequence: CDR1 SGHRS, CDR2 YFSETQ. This CDR3 has 16 residues. CDR3 sequence (DNA): TGCGCCAGCAGCCTAGGTGAGCGGGAGGACGGAGAGACCCAGTACTTC. This translates into CASSLGEREDGETQYF.

This clone showed up just once. The chain employs TRBV6-4 and TRBJ1-3, with D perhaps matching TRBD1 (6 bases). V was clipped by 0 bases and J by 1 base, with 13 bases between them. This CDR3 region has 17 residues. CDR1 and CDR2 (germline): MRHNA, SNTAGT. CDR3 sequence: CASSDSTGSISGNTIYF. The CDR3 DNA reads TGTGCCAGCAGTGACTCAACAGGGTCGATTTCTGGAAACACCATATATTTT.

The chain uses TRBV27 and TRBJ2-3; a possible D gene is TRBD1 (6 bases). CDR1 and CDR2 (germline): MNHEY, SMNVEV (reference sequence). The CDR3 has 16 residues. V lost 2 bases to trimming and J lost 6 bases, with 18 bases between them. As DNA, the CDR3 is TGTGCCAGCAGTTTAAATGGGGGCCTCTTCTTGGATACGCAGTATTTT. Protein product: CASSLNGGLFLDTQYF.

The rearrangement links TRBV29-1 to TRBJ1-1; TRBD1 might be the D (5 bases). Trimming shortened V by 4 bases and J by 3 bases, and 21 bases separated the two germline ends. There are 16 residues in the CDR3. The germline gives CDR1 SQVTM, CDR2 ANQGSEA. CDR3 nucleotides: TGCAGCGTTGTACCCTCGCGTAGGGAAGGGGACACTGAAGCTTTCTTT. It is translated as CSVVPSRREGDTEAFF. The whole variable domain, filled in from reference TRBV29-1 and TRBJ1-1, reads SAVISQKPSRDICQRGTSLTIQCQVDSQVTMMFWYRQQPGQSLTLIATANQGSEATYESGFVIDKFPISRPNLTFSTLTVSNMSPEDSSIYLCSVVPSRREGDTEAFFGQGTRLTVV.

The rearrangement joins TRBV5-4 to TRBJ1-2, with a possible D match to TRBD1 (5 bases). There are 14 residues in the CDR3. Per germline, CDR1 SGHNT and CDR2 YYREEE (reference sequence). V was pared by 6 bases and J by 7 bases, with 19 bases between. The CDR3 region has the DNA TGTGCCAGCATCACCAAATCAGGGCTAGGTGGCTACACCTTC. This translates into CASITKSGLGGYTF.

The chain uses TRBV5-5 and TRBJ1-5; the match to TRBD1 covers 9 bases. V was pared by 3 bases and J by 7 bases, with 8 bases of the junction left unmatched. CDR1 is SGHKS, CDR2 YYEKEE, per germline (reference sequence). The length of the CDR3 is 15 residues. This chain's CDR3 is CASSSGTGFRQPQHF. The CDR3 DNA reads as TGTGCCAGCAGCTCCGGGACAGGGTTCCGGCAGCCCCAGCATTTT. The whole variable domain, filled in from reference TRBV5-5 and TRBJ1-5, reads DAGVTQSPTHLIKTRGQQVTLRCSPISGHKSVSWYQQVLGQGPQFIFQYYEKEERGRGNFPDRFSARQFPNYSSELNVNALLLGDSALYLCASSSGTGFRQPQHFGDGTRLSIL.

This clone was observed a handful of times. The V call is TRBV6-5, the J call TRBJ2-5; D not certain. The germline V gene has CDR1 MNHEY and CDR2 SVGAGI. The CDR3 consists of 15 residues. V lost 1 base and J 3 bases, leaving 12 bases between the germline ends. The CDR3 protein is CASSYYGLGKETQYF. CDR3 nucleotides: TGTGCCAGCAGTTACTATGGGTTGGGGAAAGAGACCCAGTACTTC.